A selection of T cell receptor beta chains follows, all from one sample in a study of blood T cell repertoires in COVID-19. Produced via immunoSEQ multiplex PCR; TCRdb's table is partial and in-frame only. The sample records 140,000 to 150,000 clones, 75% to 90% being singletons. The specimen was peripheral blood. Every receptor here comes from a woman aged 55-75 years with active COVID-19. Both conserved end residues are part of each CDR3. The order of the fields is D gene, J gene, clone size, V gene, CDR3 DNA, CDR3 protein. A D gene is named only where the DNA matches it firmly. Where a row states a size, it is once, few, many or the class of an expanded clone; other rows omit it.

d_gene: .
j_gene: TRBJ1-1
abundance: .
v_gene: TRBV29-1
CDR3nt: TGCAGCGGGAGATACTCCCGCTTTTCAGCTTTCTTT
CDR3aa: CSGRYSRFSAFF

d_gene: .
j_gene: TRBJ2-5
abundance: .
v_gene: TRBV18
CDR3nt: TGTGCCAGCTCACCCCACGCGGGTTCAAAAGAGACCCAGTACTTC
CDR3aa: CASSPHAGSKETQYF

d_gene: TRBD1
j_gene: TRBJ1-1
abundance: .
v_gene: TRBV29-1
CDR3nt: TGCAGCGTTGACCGGGGGGGGACAGGGACCACTGAAGCTTTCTTT
CDR3aa: CSVDRGGTGTTEAFF

d_gene: TRBD2
j_gene: TRBJ2-7
abundance: once
v_gene: TRBV7-2
CDR3nt: TGTGCCAGCAGCTTAGTCAGTAGCGGGAGACACGAGCAGTACTTC
CDR3aa: CASSLVSSGRHEQYF

d_gene: .
j_gene: TRBJ1-1
abundance: .
v_gene: TRBV7-2
CDR3nt: TGTGCCAGCAGCTTAGTAGGACAGTTGAACACTGAAGCTTTCTTT
CDR3aa: CASSLVGQLNTEAFF

d_gene: TRBD2
j_gene: TRBJ2-1
abundance: .
v_gene: TRBV7-2
CDR3nt: TGTGCCAGCAGCTGGACTAGAAGGCTTAATGAGCAGTTCTTC
CDR3aa: CASSWTRRLNEQFF

d_gene: TRBD2
j_gene: TRBJ2-7
abundance: .
v_gene: TRBV2
CDR3nt: TGTGCCAGCACCGGACTAGCGGGAGACGAGCAGTACTTC
CDR3aa: CASTGLAGDEQYF

d_gene: TRBD2
j_gene: TRBJ2-2
abundance: .
v_gene: TRBV2
CDR3nt: TGTGCCAGTAGCGGGAATTGGGCCGGGGAGCTGTTTTTT
CDR3aa: CASSGNWAGELFF

d_gene: TRBD2
j_gene: TRBJ2-5
abundance: .
v_gene: TRBV3-1/TRBV3-2
CDR3nt: TGTGCCACAGGGACTAGCGGGCTCCCCGAGACCCAGTACTTC
CDR3aa: CATGTSGLPETQYF

d_gene: TRBD1
j_gene: TRBJ1-2
abundance: .
v_gene: TRBV5-4
CDR3nt: TGTGCCAGCAGACAAGGGACAGTGAACGGCTACACCTTC
CDR3aa: CASRQGTVNGYTF

d_gene: .
j_gene: TRBJ1-1
abundance: .
v_gene: TRBV9
CDR3nt: TGTGCCAGCAGCTTAGGACACATGAACACTGAAGCTTTCTTT
CDR3aa: CASSLGHMNTEAFF

d_gene: .
j_gene: TRBJ1-1
abundance: .
v_gene: TRBV18
CDR3nt: TGTGCCAGCTCACAATTAATCGGCCGAGGGGGAAACACTGAAGCTTTCTTT
CDR3aa: CASSQLIGRGGNTEAFF

d_gene: .
j_gene: TRBJ1-6
abundance: .
v_gene: TRBV5-6
CDR3nt: TGTGCCAGCAGATTGGGGAGCTCCTATAATTCACCCCTCCACTTT
CDR3aa: CASRLGSSYNSPLHF

d_gene: TRBD1
j_gene: TRBJ2-7
abundance: .
v_gene: TRBV9
CDR3nt: TGTGCCAGCAGCGTTTCAGGGGGAAAGCAGTACTTC
CDR3aa: CASSVSGGKQYF

d_gene: TRBD1
j_gene: TRBJ1-5
abundance: .
v_gene: TRBV27
CDR3nt: TGTGCCAGCAGTTTGAGGGGGCTTCTCGCCATCAATCAGCCCCAGCATTTT
CDR3aa: CASSLRGLLAINQPQHF

d_gene: .
j_gene: TRBJ1-3
abundance: .
v_gene: TRBV3-1/TRBV3-2
CDR3nt: TGTGCCAGCAGCCAAGTCACAGTCCGGATGGGCTCTGGAAACACCATATATTTT
CDR3aa: CASSQVTVRMGSGNTIYF

d_gene: TRBD2
j_gene: TRBJ2-1
abundance: once
v_gene: TRBV4-1
CDR3nt: TGCGCCAGCAGTAGTCTAGCGGCCTACAATGAGCAGTTCTTC
CDR3aa: CASSSLAAYNEQFF

d_gene: TRBD2
j_gene: TRBJ2-4
abundance: .
v_gene: TRBV7-8
CDR3nt: TGTGCCAGCAGCTTAGAACGAGCGGGGGAGGGGGCCAAAAACATTCAGTACTTC
CDR3aa: CASSLERAGEGAKNIQYF

d_gene: .
j_gene: TRBJ2-7
abundance: .
v_gene: TRBV27
CDR3nt: TGTGCCAGCAGTTTTCCCGGCTACGAGCAGTACTTC
CDR3aa: CASSFPGYEQYF

d_gene: TRBD1
j_gene: TRBJ1-5
abundance: few
v_gene: TRBV5-4
CDR3nt: TGTGCCAGCAGTCGACAGGGTAGCAATCAGCCCCAGCATTTT
CDR3aa: CASSRQGSNQPQHF